The 9 T cell receptor beta chains given below trace back to one sample, sequenced in a study of CD8 T cells in ankylosing spondylitis. TCRdb analysed the 5' RACE reads with MiXCR anew, one entry per CDR3 protein. The sample shows 250,000 to 300,000 distinct CDR3 sequences, approximately 20% of them seen only once. The specimen was blood, either unsorted or a sorted T cell fraction (not recorded which). Source of these receptors: a male donor with ankylosing spondylitis or in good health (not recorded which).

The table lists this clonotype with a few counts. The V and J genes are TRBV7-6 and TRBJ1-3, with 8 bases aligning to TRBD1. The trim removed 8 bases at V and 4 bases at J, leaving 7 bases unmatched. The length of the CDR3 is 14 residues. Germline V gives CDR1 SGHVS, CDR2 FNYEAQ. For the CDR3, the DNA is TGTGCCAGCGCCAGGACAGGGTCAGGAAACACCATATATTTT. Protein: CASARTGSGNTIYF.

This clonotype was seen many times. This chain joins TRBV5-6 and TRBJ1-2; 8 bases map to TRBD1. V lost 5 bases and J lost 2; bases outside the gene matches: 8. The germline V gene has CDR1 SGHDT and CDR2 YYEEEE. CDR3 length equals 15 residues. The CDR3 reads CASSPPGQENYGYTF. DNA of the CDR3: TGTGCCAGCAGTCCTCCGGGACAGGAAAACTATGGCTACACCTTC.

This chain links TRBV18 with TRBJ2-2; D uncertain. Trimming removed 0 bases from V and 4 bases from J, with 3 bases in between. The CDR3 is made up of 13 amino acids. Germline V CDR1 and CDR2: KGHSH, LQKENI. The CDR3 here is CASSPPPTGELFF. CDR3 DNA sequence: TGTGCCAGCTCACCACCGCCCACCGGGGAGCTGTTTTTT.

This clonotype came up a few times. V gene TRBV6-4 combines with J gene TRBJ2-3; the match to TRBD2 covers 7 bases. Germline lookup yields CDR1 MRHNA and CDR2 SNTAGT. This CDR3 has 15 amino acids. Losses at the gene ends were 7 bases for V and 0 bases for J; bases not matched to a gene: 7. The CDR3 DNA sequence: TGTGCCAGCATAGAGGCGGGAGAGAGCACAGATACGCAGTATTTT. Its protein product is CASIEAGESTDTQYF.

This clonotype has just one count. Its ends do not fully match the called genes, so a read error is possible. V and J are TRBV28 and TRBJ2-5; 7 nucleotides line up with TRBD2. This CDR3 has 12 amino acids. Looked up from germline, CDR1 is MDHEN and CDR2 is SYDVKM. For the CDR3, the DNA is TGTGCCAGCGGACTAGTGGGAGAGACCCGGTACTTC. It yields the protein CASGLVGETRYF.

J is TRBJ2-3 and V is TRBV7-2, with TRBD2 identical over 9 bases. J gave up 6 bases and V 2 bases, and 3 bases lay outside the gene matches. This CDR3 is built from 14 residues. Germline V lookup: CDR1 SGHTA, CDR2 FQGNSA. The CDR3 loop reads CTSSLWAGGDTQYF. The DNA of the CDR3 is TGTACCAGCAGCTTATGGGCGGGGGGGGATACGCAGTATTTT.

This sequence joins TRBV30 and TRBJ2-1, with a weak D call TRBD1 (5 bases). Germline CDR1 is GTSNPN and CDR2 is SVGIG (reference sequence). The CDR3 sequence is 13 residues long. Between the trimmed V and J ends, which lost 0 bases and 5 bases, there was a span of 8 bases. The DNA for the CDR3 is TGTGCCTGGAGTGTCGGCAGGGACAATGAGCAGTTCTTC. Translation gives CAWSVGRDNEQFF.

As for this clonotype: The junction and the germline gene differ at one end; a read error may be behind it. The V gene is TRBV5-1, the J gene TRBJ2-6; TRBD2 matches 10 bases. Germline CDR1 SGHRS, CDR2 YFSETQ. CDR3 length equals 18 residues. CDR3 coding DNA: TGCGCCAGCAGCTTGACTTTAGCGGGAGGTTATGGGGCCAACGTCCAGACTTTC. Encoded protein: CASSLTLAGGYGANVQTF.

CDR3 in DNA: TGCAGTGCTAGGTCGAGCGGGGGGAACACCGGGGAGCTGTTTTTT. This encodes CSARSSGGNTGELFF. This sequence joins TRBV20-1 and TRBJ2-2; 8 nucleotides agree with TRBD2. Germline V lookup: CDR1 DFQATT, CDR2 SNEGSKA (reference sequence). The CDR3 contains 15 residues. J was trimmed by 1 base and V by 3 bases; bases with no gene match: 4.